This TCR beta chain was captured by sequencing in a study of blood T cells in healthy people across ages. Study information: Per two T cells, about one barcoded beta molecule was captured through template switching.

The CDR3 consists of 14 residues. V lost 6 bases, J lost 4 bases, and 6 bases stayed unmatched. Primed by a sample-barcoded 5' primer and a J-beta primer mix, a second PCR proceeded for roughly 6 to 12 cycles. TCRdb analysed the 5' RACE reads with MiXCR anew, one entry per CDR3 protein. The sample has hundreds of thousands of distinct CDR3 sequences, around three fifths seen once. Each sample gave at least 7 million isolated PBMCs. Total RNA, at least 5 micrograms per sample, was extracted from PBMCs. Sequenced sample: blood. J is TRBJ2-3 and V is TRBV12-3 or TRBV12-4; 8 bases are a match to TRBD1. This TCR derives from a man between 40 and 49 years old in good health. The CDR3 nucleotides are TGTGCCAGCAGGTGGACAGGGAGAGCAGATACGCAGTATTTT. As protein: CASRWTGRADTQYF.